A selection of T cell receptor beta chains follows, all from one sample in a study of T cells in Graves' hyperthyroidism and ophthalmopathy. TCRdb reprocessed the multiplex PCR reads via MiXCR and lists one record per CDR3 protein. The sample includes 460,000 or so distinct CDR3 sequences, under 15% of them seen just once. The sample comprised blood. The receptors were sampled from a woman in her late teens or twenties with Graves' hyperthyroidism. CDR3s include the opening cysteine and the closing phenylalanine or tryptophan. D genes are given only for firm matches. Size is stated for part of the rows, as once, few or many counts, or as a class when the clone is expanded.

V gene: TRBV6-5; clone size: -; D gene: TRBD2; J gene: TRBJ2-1; CDR3 DNA: TGTGCCAGCAGTTCCCTAGCGGGAGTAAACAATGAGCAGTTCTTC; CDR3 protein: CASSSLAGVNNEQFF
V gene: TRBV14; clone size: many; D gene: -; J gene: TRBJ2-1; CDR3 DNA: TGTGCCAGCAGCCATACCGGGATCCTCTCGGGGCCGGGCGACAATGAGCAGTTCTTC; CDR3 protein: CASSHTGILSGPGDNEQFF
V gene: TRBV27; clone size: -; D gene: TRBD1; J gene: TRBJ1-1; CDR3 DNA: TGTGCCAGCAGTATCCGACAGGGCAGGGGAGACACTGAAGCTTTCTTT; CDR3 protein: CASSIRQGRGDTEAFF
V gene: TRBV12-3/TRBV12-4; clone size: many; D gene: -; J gene: TRBJ1-2; CDR3 DNA: TGTGCCAGCAGTTTTGGTAGGGAGGTTATTGACTATGGCTACACCTTC; CDR3 protein: CASSFGREVIDYGYTF
V gene: TRBV27; clone size: many; D gene: -; J gene: TRBJ2-2; CDR3 DNA: TGTGCCAGCAGTTTATTCGGACATGCGAACACCGGGGAGCTGTTTTTT; CDR3 protein: CASSLFGHANTGELFF
V gene: TRBV12-3/TRBV12-4; clone size: once; D gene: -; J gene: TRBJ2-4; CDR3 DNA: TGTGCCAGCAGTTCGGGATGGGGCATTCAGTACTTC; CDR3 protein: CASSSGWGIQYF
V gene: TRBV6-1; clone size: few; D gene: -; J gene: TRBJ2-5; CDR3 DNA: TGTGCCACCCAAGGGCCCAGGGCCACTGAATACATGTACCAAGAGACCCAGTACTTC; CDR3 protein: CATQGPRATEYMYQETQYF
V gene: TRBV4-1; clone size: -; D gene: TRBD2; J gene: TRBJ2-1; CDR3 DNA: TGCGCCAGCAGCCAGGCGCAACTAGCGGAGTACCAGCAGTTCTTC; CDR3 protein: CASSQAQLAEYQQFF
V gene: TRBV19; clone size: few; D gene: -; J gene: TRBJ1-2; CDR3 DNA: TGTGCCAGTACCAGGATCAGCGGCAGTTCGATCTATGGCTACACCTTC; CDR3 protein: CASTRISGSSIYGYTF
V gene: TRBV6-2/TRBV6-3; clone size: many; D gene: -; J gene: TRBJ1-3; CDR3 DNA: TGTGCGACGGGGGCTGACGGAAACACCATATATTTT; CDR3 protein: CATGADGNTIYF
V gene: TRBV6-1; clone size: many; D gene: -; J gene: TRBJ1-2; CDR3 DNA: TGTGCCATTCTGCCGGGACTTTATGGCTACACCTTC; CDR3 protein: CAILPGLYGYTF
V gene: TRBV30; clone size: -; D gene: TRBD1; J gene: TRBJ2-7; CDR3 DNA: TGTGCCTGGAGAGGACAGGGGGGAGGAGAGCAGTACTTC; CDR3 protein: CAWRGQGGGEQYF
V gene: TRBV12-3/TRBV12-4; clone size: many; D gene: TRBD2; J gene: TRBJ2-1; CDR3 DNA: TGTGCCAGCAGCCAGGGGACTAGCCGAAACAATGAGCAGTTCTTC; CDR3 protein: CASSQGTSRNNEQFF
V gene: TRBV14; clone size: few; D gene: -; J gene: TRBJ2-7; CDR3 DNA: TGTGCCAGCAGCCATACCGGACAAGGTTACGACTACGAGCAGTACTTC; CDR3 protein: CASSHTGQGYDYEQYF
V gene: TRBV27; clone size: many; D gene: -; J gene: TRBJ2-7; CDR3 DNA: TGTGCCAGCAGCCCGGTGGGGAGGTGGGACGAGCAGTACTTC; CDR3 protein: CASSPVGRWDEQYF
V gene: TRBV11-1; clone size: many; D gene: TRBD2; J gene: TRBJ2-1; CDR3 DNA: TGTGCCAGCACCACTAGCGGGAGCGGAAATGAGCAGTTCTTC; CDR3 protein: CASTTSGSGNEQFF
V gene: TRBV12-3/TRBV12-4; clone size: many; D gene: TRBD1; J gene: TRBJ2-5; CDR3 DNA: TGTGCCAGCAATCAACAGGGGAAAGAGACCCAGTACTTC; CDR3 protein: CASNQQGKETQYF
V gene: TRBV27; clone size: many; D gene: TRBD1; J gene: TRBJ1-5; CDR3 DNA: TGTGCCAGCAGCACAGGGGGTCAGCCCCAGCATTTT; CDR3 protein: CASSTGGQPQHF
V gene: TRBV10-3; clone size: -; D gene: TRBD1; J gene: TRBJ1-1; CDR3 DNA: TGTGCCATCAGAACACAGGGGGGACACACTGAAGCTTTCTTT; CDR3 protein: CAIRTQGGHTEAFF
V gene: TRBV2; clone size: many; D gene: -; J gene: TRBJ1-6; CDR3 DNA: TGTGCCAGCAGTGATTTCGGGGCCTGGGGTATCAATTCACCCCTCCACTTT; CDR3 protein: CASSDFGAWGINSPLHF
V gene: TRBV19; clone size: many; D gene: TRBD1; J gene: TRBJ2-2; CDR3 DNA: TGTGCCAGTAGTAACAGGGGGAGTCTAAACACCGGGGAGCTGTTTTTT; CDR3 protein: CASSNRGSLNTGELFF